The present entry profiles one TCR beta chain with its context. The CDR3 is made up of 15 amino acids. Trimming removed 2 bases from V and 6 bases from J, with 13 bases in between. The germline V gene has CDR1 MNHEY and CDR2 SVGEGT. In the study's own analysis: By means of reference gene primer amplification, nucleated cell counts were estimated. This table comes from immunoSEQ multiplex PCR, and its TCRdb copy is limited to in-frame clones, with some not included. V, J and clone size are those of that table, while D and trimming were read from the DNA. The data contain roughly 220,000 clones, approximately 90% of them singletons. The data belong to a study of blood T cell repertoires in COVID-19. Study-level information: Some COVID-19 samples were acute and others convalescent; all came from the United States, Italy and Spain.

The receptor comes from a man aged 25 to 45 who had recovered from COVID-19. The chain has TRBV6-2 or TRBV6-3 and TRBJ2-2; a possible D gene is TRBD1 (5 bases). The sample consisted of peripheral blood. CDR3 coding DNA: TGTGCCAGCAGTTACCCTTCAGGGTGGGCCGGGGAGCTGTTTTTT. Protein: CASSYPSGWAGELFF.